Here is one TCR beta chain with its context. Measured with immunoSEQ multiplex PCR; TCRdb has only the in-frame clones, and not every one. Of fewer than 65,000 clones in the sample, 85% were seen once. This record comes from a study of blood T cell repertoires in COVID-19. CDR3 length: 15 amino acids. CDR1 and CDR2 (germline): LGHDT, YNNKEL (reference sequence). Unmatched junction bases numbered 2, after V lost 2 bases and J lost 4 bases. The rearrangement uses TRBV3-1 (or the pseudogene TRBV3-2) and TRBJ1-3; the match to TRBD1 covers 10 bases. What was sequenced was peripheral blood. The receptor was isolated from a human donor in a cohort sampled during active COVID-19. The CDR3 nucleotides are TGTGCCAGCAGCCAATGGACAGGGGGGGGAAACACCATATATTTT. Translating gives CASSQWTGGGNTIYF.